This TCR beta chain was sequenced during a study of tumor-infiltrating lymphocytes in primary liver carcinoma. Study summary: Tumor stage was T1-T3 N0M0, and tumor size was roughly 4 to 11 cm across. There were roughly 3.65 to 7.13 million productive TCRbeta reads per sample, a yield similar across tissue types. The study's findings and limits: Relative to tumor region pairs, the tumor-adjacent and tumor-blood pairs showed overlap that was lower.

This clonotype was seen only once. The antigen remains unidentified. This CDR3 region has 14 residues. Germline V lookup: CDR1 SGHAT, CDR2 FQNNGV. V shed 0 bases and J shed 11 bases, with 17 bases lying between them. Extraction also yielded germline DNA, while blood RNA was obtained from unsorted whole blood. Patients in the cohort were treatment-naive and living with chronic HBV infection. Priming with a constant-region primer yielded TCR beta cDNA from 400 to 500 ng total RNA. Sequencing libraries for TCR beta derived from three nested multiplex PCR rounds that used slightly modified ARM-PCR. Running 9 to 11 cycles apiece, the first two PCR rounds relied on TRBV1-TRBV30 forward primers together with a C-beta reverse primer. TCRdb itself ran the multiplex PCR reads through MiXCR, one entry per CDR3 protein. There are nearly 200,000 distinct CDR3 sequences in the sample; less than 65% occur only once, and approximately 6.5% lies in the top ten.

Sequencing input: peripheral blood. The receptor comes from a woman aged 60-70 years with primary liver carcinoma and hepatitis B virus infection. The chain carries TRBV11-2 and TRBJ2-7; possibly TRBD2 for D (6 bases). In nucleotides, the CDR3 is TGTGCCAGCAGCTTAGAACCGACTAGTGCTTGGGAGTACTTC. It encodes CASSLEPTSAWEYF.